The rows below give T cell receptor beta chains drawn from one sample of a study of blood T cell repertoires in COVID-19. Data came from immunoSEQ multiplex PCR; TCRdb stores just in-frame clones and leaves some out. Counted here are tens of thousands of clones, 91% occurring once; the ten biggest clones make up about an eighth. The source material was peripheral blood. These TCRs come from a human donor with active COVID-19. The donor label of this sample is uncertain. CDR3s include the opening cysteine and the closing phenylalanine or tryptophan. The D gene is left open where the match is weak. Rows give clone size only sometimes, using once, few, many, or a class for an expanded clone.

D gene	clone size	V gene	J gene	CDR3 DNA	CDR3 protein
NA	NA	TRBV4-1	TRBJ2-5	TGCGCCAGCAGCCAAGAGAGGGTGGGAGAGACCCAGTACTTC	CASSQERVGETQYF
NA	NA	TRBV21-1	TRBJ2-7	TGTGCCAGCAGCCCAGCTTCAGGTCGTCACGAGCAGTACTTC	CASSPASGRHEQYF
NA	NA	TRBV6-6	TRBJ1-5	TGTGCCAGCGACCGGGGCAGGGGTTTCAATCAGCCCCAGCATTTT	CASDRGRGFNQPQHF
NA	NA	TRBV4-3	TRBJ1-2	TGCGCCAGCAGCCAAGCGGTCACAGGGCGGAATGACTACACCTTC	CASSQAVTGRNDYTF
TRBD1	NA	TRBV3-1/TRBV3-2	TRBJ1-6	TGTGCCAGCAGCCAAGCGGGGGACAGGGGGTCACCCCTCCACTTT	CASSQAGDRGSPLHF
TRBD1	NA	TRBV6-2/TRBV6-3	TRBJ1-1	TGTGCCAGCAGTTACTCTCGAGAGGGGGCGTATAGCACTGAAGCTTTCTTT	CASSYSREGAYSTEAFF
NA	NA	TRBV7-2	TRBJ1-3	TGTGCCAGCAGCTTAACCCCCGCAGGGTCTACTGGAAACACCATATATTTT	CASSLTPAGSTGNTIYF
TRBD1	NA	TRBV5-5	TRBJ2-2	TGTGCCAGCAGCTCGTACAGGGGGTATACCGGGGAGCTGTTTTTT	CASSSYRGYTGELFF
TRBD2	NA	TRBV6-5	TRBJ2-5	TGTGCCAGCAGTTACGGGCGGGAGGTGCGGGCCCAGTACTTC	CASSYGREVRAQYF
NA	NA	TRBV19	TRBJ1-5	TGTGCCAGTAGTTACAGGGCGAATTATAATCAGCCCCAGCATTTT	CASSYRANYNQPQHF
TRBD1	NA	TRBV6-2/TRBV6-3	TRBJ1-1	TGTGCCAGCAGTTTCGCATGGGGGACAGGGTTGAACACTGAAGCTTTCTTT	CASSFAWGTGLNTEAFF
NA	NA	TRBV28	TRBJ1-6	TGTGCCGCGACCGGACCCCAGGGAAATTCACCCCTCCACTTT	CAATGPQGNSPLHF
TRBD2	once	TRBV15	TRBJ2-7	TGTGCCACCGGGACCAGCCTAGCGGGAGTGCGAGAGCAGTACTTC	CATGTSLAGVREQYF
TRBD1	NA	TRBV5-1	TRBJ2-7	TGCGCCAGCAGCTTGCCGGGACAGGGTATGCTCGAGCAGTACTTC	CASSLPGQGMLEQYF
NA	NA	TRBV2	TRBJ1-4	TGTGCCAGCAGTGGGCAGGGAGGAGAAAAACTGTTTTTT	CASSGQGGEKLFF
NA	NA	TRBV27	TRBJ1-5	TGTGCCAGCAGTACGACAGTCGGCAATCAGCCCCAGCATTTT	CASSTTVGNQPQHF
TRBD1	NA	TRBV5-4	TRBJ1-2	TGTGCCAGCAGCACCAAACAGGGGGCCGACACCTTC	CASSTKQGADTF
TRBD2	few	TRBV9	TRBJ2-5	TGTGCCAGCAGCGTAGATTCCGGGAGGGGAGAGACCCAGTACTTC	CASSVDSGRGETQYF
TRBD2	NA	TRBV10-1	TRBJ2-7	TGCGCCAGCAGTAGCGGGAGTTCCTACGAGCAGTACTTC	CASSSGSSYEQYF
TRBD1	NA	TRBV7-8	TRBJ1-6	TGTGCCAGCAGCTTGGGGACAGGGCTTTATAATTCACCCCTCCACTTT	CASSLGTGLYNSPLHF